The clone carrying this T cell receptor (beta chain) was counted a few times. The antigen is unknown. The sample comes from a study of early T cells in non-severe SARS-CoV-2 infection. Study background: With bulk RNA from unsorted whole blood as input, sequencing yielded unpaired chains.

Broader study findings: The VDJdb matching leaned toward anti-spike CD8 responses and overlooked private and CD4 specificities.

The CDR3 extends over 12 amino acids. The germline CDR1 and CDR2 sequences are SNHLY and FYNNEI. V lost 8 bases, J lost 2 bases, and 9 bases lay in between. Tagging with unique molecular identifiers was applied to individual cDNA molecules. Via MiXCR, TCRdb re-called the 5' RACE reads, giving one row per CDR3 protein. Of about 50,000 distinct CDR3 sequences in the sample, roughly a tenth were seen once. V usage is TRBV2 and J usage is TRBJ1-2; no definite D call. The sequenced sample was whole blood, obtained at baseline. The receptor comes from an adult who was a healthcare worker with PCR-confirmed SARS-CoV-2 infection or an uninfected control (not recorded which). CDR3 amino acids: CASGRSNYGYTF. The CDR3 nucleotides read TGTGCCAGCGGCCGCTCGAACTATGGCTACACCTTC.